Following are 23 T cell receptor beta chains from one sample sequenced in a study of T cells in localized non-small cell lung cancer. Clones were sequenced by immunoSEQ multiplex PCR, and TCRdb holds only the in-frame ones, with some missing. The sample lists tens of thousands of clones, around 86% occurring once. The sample consisted of peripheral blood, taken before any cancer treatment. The origin of the receptors is a man aged 18 to 50 with stage I lung adenocarcinoma.

The rearrangement uses TRBV5-5 and TRBJ2-1; D assignment may be TRBD1 or TRBD2 (5 bases each). The CDR3 is 14 amino acids. Germline lookup yields CDR1 SGHKS and CDR2 YYEKEE (reference sequence). Trimming took 4 bases from V and 3 from J, leaving 11 bases between them. Written as DNA, the CDR3 is TGTGCCAGCAGCCTCGGGGCTATCTACAATGAGCAGTTCTTC. Its protein product is CASSLGAIYNEQFF.

The chain uses TRBV30 and TRBJ1-1, with 7 bases aligning to TRBD1. The CDR3 runs 13 residues. Germline V CDR1 and CDR2: GTSNPN, SVGIG (reference sequence). The trim removed 2 bases at V and 4 bases at J, leaving 4 bases unmatched. CDR3 nucleotides: TGTGCCTGGAGTCGGGACAGCGGCACTGAAGCTTTCTTT. Amino acids: CAWSRDSGTEAFF.

The CDR3 nucleotides read TGTGCCAGCAGCTGGGGGACAAGGGTAAATTCACCCCTCCACTTT. It is translated as CASSWGTRVNSPLHF. The chain joins TRBV5-6 to TRBJ1-6; a weak D match, TRBD1 (6 bases). The ends were cut back, 3 bases at V and 7 bases at J, with 14 bases in the middle. Germline CDR1 reads SGHDT; CDR2 reads YYEEEE. The CDR3 totals 15 residues.

V usage is TRBV6-1 and J usage is TRBJ1-1, with 9 bases fitting TRBD1. There are 14 residues in the CDR3. CDR1 is MNHNS and CDR2 is SASEGT in the germline V gene. V dropped 6 bases and J dropped 5; count of bases not matched to a gene: 7. This chain's CDR3 is CASSVGQGRTEAFF. The CDR3, as DNA: TGTGCCAGCAGCGTCGGACAGGGGAGGACTGAAGCTTTCTTT.

This clone appeared a single time. Here the CDR3 reads CASSLSPPDRVRRNEQFF. The CDR3, as DNA: TGTGCCAGCAGTTTATCTCCCCCCGACAGGGTTCGAAGGAATGAGCAGTTCTTC. The chain recombines TRBV27 with TRBJ2-1, with 7 bases matching TRBD1. The CDR3 sequence is 18 residues long. Germline-derived CDR1 and CDR2 are MNHEY and SMNVEV (reference sequence). J lost 7 bases, V lost 0 bases, and 15 bases had no gene match.

On this clone: Other DNA sequences in the same sample also yield this CDR3. The V gene is TRBV14, the J gene TRBJ1-6; a possible D gene is TRBD1 (5 bases). The V gene's germline CDR1 is SGHDN and CDR2 FVKESK. V was clipped by 6 bases and J by 0 bases, with 9 bases between them. This CDR3 spans 15 amino acids. The CDR3 DNA is TGTGCCAGCAGGGCCGGGGGCTCCTATAATTCACCCCTCCACTTT. Translating gives CASRAGGSYNSPLHF.

The chain links TRBV19 to TRBJ1-1; TRBD1 might be the D (6 bases). The CDR3 totals 16 residues. Germline loops: CDR1 LNHDA, CDR2 SQIVND (reference sequence). V was cut by 2 bases and J by 5 bases, with 18 bases left in between. CDR3 region: CASSILFRAGETEAFF. The CDR3, as DNA: TGTGCCAGTAGTATACTCTTCAGGGCAGGGGAAACTGAAGCTTTCTTT.

This clone was found a few times. The chain employs TRBV5-1 and TRBJ2-7, with 8 positions matching TRBD1. The CDR3 spans 16 residues. Germline assignment: CDR1 SGHRS and CDR2 YFSETQ. Losses at the gene ends were 4 bases for V and 1 base for J; bases not matched to a gene: 10. In DNA form, the CDR3 reads TGCGCCAGCAGCGGATCAGGGGGCACGTTATCCTACGAGCAGTACTTC. Residues: CASSGSGGTLSYEQYF.

About this clone: No conserved phenylalanine or tryptophan ends this CDR3, so it is likely a read error. The chain is built from TRBV5-1 and TRBJ2-7; tentatively, D is TRBD2 (7 bases). Germline loops: CDR1 SGHRS, CDR2 YFSETQ. CDR3 length equals 16 residues. V lost 0 bases and J 2 bases, leaving 15 bases between the germline ends. The CDR3 nucleotides are TGCGCCAGCAGCTTGGATGGCGGGGGCCAAACCTACGAGCAGTACCTC. Its protein is CASSLDGGGQTYEQYL.

This chain connects TRBV7-9 to TRBJ2-7; D is uncertain. The germline V gene encodes CDR1 SEHNR and CDR2 FQNEAQ (reference sequence). The CDR3 loop spans 11 amino acids. The germline V and J ends were trimmed by 1 base and 3 bases, with 1 base remaining between them. The CDR3 sequence is CASSLDYEQYF. The CDR3 DNA sequence: TGTGCCAGCAGCTTAGACTACGAGCAGTACTTC.

The table lists this clone with a count of one. The chain links TRBV5-1 to TRBJ2-5; 7 nucleotides match TRBD2. In germline, CDR1 is SGHRS, CDR2 YFSETQ. CDR3 length: 15 amino acids. V dropped 4 bases and J dropped 0; count of bases not matched to a gene: 6. The CDR3 DNA sequence: TGCGCCAGCAGCCTGGGGGGGACTGACCAAGAGACCCAGTACTTC. This encodes CASSLGGTDQETQYF.

The chain has TRBV4-1 and TRBJ1-6; the D gene is possibly TRBD1 (6 bases). Per germline, CDR1 MGHRA and CDR2 YSYEKL. The V end lost 2 bases, the J end lost 9 bases, and 14 bases lay between the germline ends. This CDR3 is 15 amino acids long. The CDR3 DNA reads TGCGCCAGCAGCCAATCAGTACAGGGCCGTTCACCCCTCCACTTT. Encoded protein: CASSQSVQGRSPLHF.

The chain is built from TRBV7-6 and TRBJ2-6; 8 nucleotides match TRBD1. Germline V gives CDR1 SGHVS, CDR2 FNYEAQ. With 5 bases clipped from V and 4 bases from J, the junction kept 19 bases outside the gene matches. There are 20 residues in the CDR3. The CDR3 DNA reads as TGTGCCAGCAGCCCACTAAAGGGTGCCACAGGGGGAAGAGGGGCCAACGTCCTGACTTTC. This gives the protein CASSPLKGATGGRGANVLTF. The full variable domain, its missing parts supplied by reference TRBV7-6 and TRBJ2-6, is GAGVSQSPRYKVTKRGQDVALRCDPISGHVSLYWYRQALGQGPEFLTYFNYEAQQDKSGLPNDRFSAERPEGSISTLTIQRTEQRDSAMYRCASSPLKGATGGRGANVLTFGAGSRLTVL.

This chain uses TRBV2 with TRBJ1-6; TRBD1 aligns across 9 bases. This CDR3 has 17 amino acids. With V trimmed by 1 base and J by 7 bases, 8 bases remained unmatched. Germline assignment: CDR1 SNHLY and CDR2 FYNNEI. The CDR3 here is CASSEEQGASGNSPLHF. In DNA form, the CDR3 reads TGTGCCAGCAGTGAAGAACAGGGGGCGTCTGGGAATTCACCCCTCCACTTT.

Only one count was recorded for this clone. The chain links TRBV6-5 to TRBJ2-1, with TRBD1 matching 8 bases. Germline-derived CDR1 and CDR2 are MNHEY and SVGAGI. The CDR3 runs 16 residues. The V and J ends lost 0 bases and 3 bases, in that order; junction bases with no gene match: 4. The CDR3 nucleotides read TGTGCCAGCAGTTACTCGGGACAGGCAAGCTACAATGAGCAGTTCTTC. Protein: CASSYSGQASYNEQFF.

The chain recombines TRBV5-1 with TRBJ1-2; maybe TRBD1 (5 bases). This CDR3 comprises 14 residues. Trimming left V 2 bases short and J 0 bases short, with 8 bases between. Germline assignment: CDR1 SGHRS and CDR2 YFSETQ. The CDR3 here is CASSLGQANYGYTF. In DNA, the CDR3 is TGCGCCAGCAGCTTAGGACAAGCTAACTATGGCTACACCTTC. The full variable domain, in which reference TRBV5-1 and TRBJ1-2 provide the parts outside the CDR3, is KAGVTQTPRYLIKTRGQQVTLSCSPISGHRSVSWYQQTPGQGLQFLFEYFSETQRNKGNFPGRFSGRQFSNSRSEMNVSTLELGDSALYLCASSLGQANYGYTFGSGTRLTVV.

V is TRBV9 and J is TRBJ2-3; perhaps TRBD2 as D (5 bases). Germline V lookup: CDR1 SGDLS, CDR2 YYNGEE. With 0 bases removed from V and 7 bases from J, the gap between germline ends came to 21 bases. CDR3 length: 17 residues. The CDR3 reads CASSVGLGGPSVYTQYF. For the CDR3, the DNA is TGTGCCAGCAGCGTAGGACTCGGCGGGCCCTCTGTTTATACGCAGTATTTT.

This chain uses TRBV6-5 with TRBJ2-7; D perhaps matches TRBD1 (5 bases). This CDR3 is built from 15 residues. CDR1 is MNHEY, CDR2 SVGAGI, per germline. V was trimmed by 0 bases and J by 3 bases, leaving 12 bases between them. The CDR3 DNA sequence: TGTGCCAGCAGTTACTCCCAGGGCGCTATCTACGAGCAGTACTTC. This gives the protein CASSYSQGAIYEQYF.

This clone was recorded only once. The chain couples TRBV2 to TRBJ1-5, with D unclear. The germline gives CDR1 SNHLY, CDR2 FYNNEI. With 7 bases removed from V and 4 bases from J, the gap between germline ends came to 11 bases. The CDR3 sequence is 13 residues long. CDR3 residues: CASNGQRNQPQHF. Here the CDR3 DNA reads TGTGCCAGCAATGGGCAGCGGAATCAGCCCCAGCATTTT. The entire variable domain, with the rest obtained from reference TRBV2 and TRBJ1-5, is as follows: EPEVTQTPSHQVTQMGQEVILRCVPISNHLYFYWYRQILGQKVEFLVSFYNNEISEKSEIFDDQFSVERPDGSNFTLKIRSTKLEDSAMYFCASNGQRNQPQHFGDGTRLSIL.

The chain links TRBV4-1 to TRBJ1-1; the D gene is possibly TRBD1 (5 bases). The CDR3 runs 16 residues. Trimming removed 0 bases from V and 3 bases from J, with 14 bases in between. Per the germline V gene, CDR1 is MGHRA and CDR2 is YSYEKL. The CDR3 reads CASSQENSRDYTEAFF. The CDR3 DNA reads as TGCGCCAGCAGCCAAGAGAATTCCAGGGACTACACTGAAGCTTTCTTT.

V usage is TRBV10-1 and J usage is TRBJ1-2, with D perhaps TRBD1 (6 bases). V lost 3 bases and J 5 bases, leaving 28 bases between the germline ends. Germline loops: CDR1 WNHNN, CDR2 SYGVQD (reference sequence). The CDR3 totals 19 residues. The CDR3 region is CASSEKRGALVFRQYGYTF. CDR3 bases: TGCGCCAGCAGTGAAAAGAGGGGGGCGTTAGTCTTCCGTCAGTATGGCTACACCTTC.

The table lists this clone with a count of one. The chain recombines TRBV10-3 with TRBJ2-3; 11 bases align to TRBD2. Trimming at V came to 3 bases and at J to 1 base, leaving 0 bases not matched to a gene. From germline, CDR1 is ENHRY and CDR2 SYGVKD. This CDR3 has 15 amino acids. The CDR3 here is CAISELAGGTDTQYF. The CDR3 DNA follows: TGTGCCATCAGTGAACTAGCGGGGGGCACAGATACGCAGTATTTT.

The sample holds a few counts of this clone. The chain couples TRBV4-1 to TRBJ1-5; D is unresolved. V lost 0 bases to trimming and J lost 7 bases, with 13 bases between them. This CDR3 contains 15 residues. From germline, CDR1 is MGHRA and CDR2 YSYEKL. The CDR3 sequence: CASSQDRGGPQPQHF. CDR3 nucleotide sequence: TGCGCCAGCAGCCAAGATCGGGGAGGACCGCAGCCCCAGCATTTT.